A single T cell receptor beta chain is shown here with its context. Its antigen is still unknown. Time point defined: persistent/refractory GD, antithyroid drugs over 5 years with positive TRAb. The TCR library was prepared using RNA isolated from PBMCs. TCR beta libraries were built with iRepertoire HTBI primers and Arm-PCR of CDR3 regions. Via MiXCR, TCRdb re-called the multiplex PCR reads, giving one row per CDR3 protein. The table shows around 450,000 distinct CDR3 sequences, with around a fifth occurring only once. The CDR3 is 14 residues long. From germline, CDR1 is KGHDR and CDR2 SFDVKD. V was clipped by 6 bases and J by 8 bases, with 15 bases between them. This specimen comes from a study of regulatory T cells in long-lasting Graves disease. On the study more broadly: Positive TSH receptor antibodies alongside over 5 years of antithyroid drugs were what marked Graves' disease as persistent.

Overall study results and limits: TRBV28, TRBJ1-2 and TRBJ2-5 emerged as the favored segments in persistent disease. Newly diagnosed patients shared about a thousand public clonotypes; persistent patients shared 2,500 to 3,000.

The TCR comes from a female donor with Graves disease. The J gene is TRBJ1-4, the V gene TRBV24-1, with a tentative D call TRBD1 (5 bases). The source material was peripheral blood mononuclear cells (PBMCs), sampled when the disease was refractory, from a patient treated with antithyroid drugs. CDR3 sequence: CATSTSGTPEKLFF. In DNA, the CDR3 is TGTGCCACCAGTACAAGCGGGACTCCGGAAAAACTGTTTTTT.